Detailed here is one T cell receptor beta chain. The antigen is unknown. This sample stems from a study of T cell responses to AZD1222 COVID-19 vaccine. The study, taken as a whole, reports: Spike-wide coverage was observed for vaccine-associated CD4 TCRs, with dominant responses at 160-218 and 743-854. Clonal diversity was possibly underestimated, and white British individuals and females predominated among donors. The study identified only five to seven AZD1222 recipients as seropositive at baseline.

Trimming took off 6 bases at V and 3 bases at J, with 9 bases between the two ends. The CDR3 spans 13 residues. Germline V gives CDR1 MNHEY, CDR2 SVGAGI. Second doses that came at about 4 or about 12 weeks were put together. Sequenced by immunoSEQ multiplex PCR; TCRdb stores in-frame clones only, minus some. Of about 140,000 clones listed, 90% are singletons. V usage is TRBV6-5 and J usage is TRBJ1-5; D gene unclear. The sample here was peripheral blood, taken 28 days after the second AZD1222 dose. The sequence was collected from an adult who received the AZD1222 COVID-19 vaccine. The CDR3 loop is CASRQDLNQPQHF. The CDR3 DNA sequence: TGTGCCAGCAGGCAGGATCTCAATCAGCCCCAGCATTTT.